This paragraph reports one T cell receptor beta chain. The CDR3 has 16 residues. The V end lost 0 bases, the J end lost 0 bases, and 9 bases lay between the germline ends. Germline V lookup: CDR1 KGHSH, CDR2 LQKENI. This entry belongs to a study of shared clonotypes between healthy human individuals. Only CD45RO-negative cells positively selected for CCR7 counted as naive CD8 cells, so terminally differentiated effector memory CD45RA+ cells were excluded. Generated by immunoSEQ multiplex PCR, the TCRdb table keeps only in-frame clones and is missing some. The top ten clones hold over 1.5% of a sample with approximately 2,200,000 clones, about 92% of them seen once.

This receptor was identified in a man between 18 and 35 years old in good health. Some clones in this sample may be carry-over from other donors' samples. V and J are TRBV18 and TRBJ2-1; D possibly corresponds to TRBD2 (5 bases). The sample was naive CD8+ T cells from PBMCs. Here the CDR3 reads CASSPPGVSSYNEQFF. The CDR3 DNA sequence: TGTGCCAGCTCACCACCGGGAGTTAGCTCCTACAATGAGCAGTTCTTC.